The 7 T cell receptor beta chains in this list originate from one sample, sequenced in a study of blood T cell repertoires in COVID-19. The table came from immunoSEQ multiplex PCR; TCRdb's copy has only in-frame clones and leaves some out. The sample contains under 300,000 clones, roughly 80% of which appear only once. The sample taken for sequencing was peripheral blood. Source of these receptors: a woman in her late teens or twenties with acute or convalescent COVID-19.

The chain employs TRBV30 and TRBJ2-1; 10 nucleotides line up with TRBD2. V trimming: 2 bases; J trimming: 9 bases; junction bases outside the gene matches: 4. This CDR3 spans 13 amino acids. CDR1 is GTSNPN, CDR2 SVGIG, per germline (reference sequence). Here the CDR3 reads CAWSPSGSSEQFF. For the CDR3, the DNA is TGTGCCTGGAGTCCTAGCGGGAGCTCTGAGCAGTTCTTC.

V is TRBV4-1 and J is TRBJ2-1, with 7 bases matching TRBD2. V dropped 2 bases and J dropped 3; count of bases not matched to a gene: 13. Germline CDR1 MGHRA, CDR2 YSYEKL. The CDR3 totals 18 residues. The CDR3 protein is CASSQPLRVRGDYNEQFF. The CDR3 DNA reads TGCGCCAGCAGCCAACCCCTTAGAGTCCGGGGGGACTACAATGAGCAGTTCTTC.

The chain couples TRBV7-2 to TRBJ1-5; 8 nucleotides agree with TRBD1. Per germline, CDR1 SGHTA and CDR2 FQGNSA. CDR3 length: 16 amino acids. V lost 1 base and J lost 7; bases outside the gene matches: 9. The CDR3 bases are TGTGCCAGCAGCTTAGGGACAGGGAGAAAAGGACAGCCCCAGCATTTT. Translated, it gives CASSLGTGRKGQPQHF.

The gene calls are TRBV28 and TRBJ1-2; TRBD1 matches at 11 bases. Germline V gene lookup returns CDR1 MDHEN and CDR2 SYDVKM. Unmatched junction bases numbered 7, after V lost 5 bases and J lost 8 bases. The CDR3 runs 14 residues. CDR3 in amino acids: CASSDGQGAGGYTF. The DNA of the CDR3 is TGTGCCAGCAGTGACGGACAGGGGGCTGGGGGCTACACCTTC.

This clone was detected once. The chain employs TRBV7-6 and TRBJ2-3; D not certain. V lost 1 base, J lost 2 bases, and 10 bases lay in between. The CDR3 spans 15 residues. The germline CDR1 and CDR2 sequences are SGHVS and FNYEAQ. Here the CDR3 DNA reads TGTGCCAGCAGCTTAGTGGCCTCGAACACAGATACGCAGTATTTT. Protein sequence: CASSLVASNTDTQYF.

The genes are TRBV29-1 and TRBJ2-3, with 13 bases that match TRBD2. The CDR3 is 17 residues long. Germline CDR1 and CDR2: SQVTM and ANQGSEA. V was clipped by 7 bases and J by 0 bases; unmatched bases: 10. In nucleotides, the CDR3 is TGCAGCGCCGGACTAGCGGGAGCGGGGGAGAGCACAGATACGCAGTATTTT. Its translation: CSAGLAGAGESTDTQYF.

This chain joins TRBV10-3 and TRBJ1-1; D not certain. This CDR3 is built from 13 residues. Germline loops: CDR1 ENHRY, CDR2 SYGVKD. V was cut by 7 bases and J by 1 base, with 10 bases left in between. CDR3 amino acids: CAINSQWNTEAFF. The CDR3 bases are TGTGCCATCAATTCCCAGTGGAACACTGAAGCTTTCTTT.